This T cell receptor (beta chain) was found in a study of cytomegalovirus exposure and HLA in healthy donors. Study-level findings and limits: Many donors carried some public TCRs, although rarity characterized most TCR sequences. It was 150 to 200 TCR beta chains that were listed as cytomegalovirus-associated.

As concerns this clone: Its antigen is not identified.

Profiling relied on immunoSEQ multiplex PCR, and the TCRdb table lists in-frame clones only, not all of them. The sample contains approximately 120,000 clones, approximately 95% of which appear only once. The V gene end was trimmed by 6 bases and the J gene end by 4 bases; junction bases not matched to a gene: 2. Per germline, CDR1 SNHLY and CDR2 FYNNEI. The CDR3 is 13 residues long. This clonotype was obtained from a man between 18 and 29 years old in good health and CMV-seronegative. This rearrangement joins TRBV2 to TRBJ1-1; 10 nucleotides agree with TRBD1. Sequencing was carried out using PBMCs. The CDR3 DNA reads TGTGCCAGCAGGGGACAGGGGACCACTGAAGCTTTCTTT. Its translation is CASRGQGTTEAFF.